This entry concerns a single TCR beta chain. Using immunoSEQ multiplex PCR, the repertoire was profiled, and TCRdb retains in-frame clones only, with some absent. The table shows approximately 150,000 clones, with 87% occurring only once. This entry belongs to a study of blood T cell repertoires in COVID-19. Study overall: The United States, Italy and Spain were the sources of the acute and convalescent COVID-19 samples.

The CDR3 extends over 15 amino acids. The junction had 7 bases not matched to a gene; V was cut back by 3 bases and J by 4 bases. Germline lookup yields CDR1 MGHRA and CDR2 YSYEKL. The chain links TRBV4-1 to TRBJ1-2, with 8 bases aligning to TRBD1. The sample taken for sequencing was peripheral blood. The source of this sequence is an older woman who had recovered from COVID-19. CDR3: CASSHLAQGAYGYTF. In nucleotides, the CDR3 is TGCGCCAGCAGCCATCTGGCGCAGGGGGCCTATGGCTACACCTTC.